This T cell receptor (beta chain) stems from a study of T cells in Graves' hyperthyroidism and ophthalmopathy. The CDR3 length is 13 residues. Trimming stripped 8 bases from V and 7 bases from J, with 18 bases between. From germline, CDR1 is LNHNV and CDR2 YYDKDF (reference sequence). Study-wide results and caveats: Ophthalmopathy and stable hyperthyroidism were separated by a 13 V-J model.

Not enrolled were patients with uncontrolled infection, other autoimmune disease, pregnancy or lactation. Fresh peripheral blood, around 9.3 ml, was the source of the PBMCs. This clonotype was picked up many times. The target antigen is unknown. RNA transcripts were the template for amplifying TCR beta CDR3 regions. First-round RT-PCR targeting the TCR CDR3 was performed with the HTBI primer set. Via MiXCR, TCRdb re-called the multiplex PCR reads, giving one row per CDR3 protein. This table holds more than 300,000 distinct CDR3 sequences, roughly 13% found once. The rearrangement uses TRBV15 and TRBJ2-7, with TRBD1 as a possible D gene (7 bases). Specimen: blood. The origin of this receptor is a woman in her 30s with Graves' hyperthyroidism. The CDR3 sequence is CATESGGMEEQYF. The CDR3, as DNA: TGTGCCACCGAGTCAGGGGGGATGGAAGAGCAGTACTTC.